These T cell receptor beta chains were read from a single sample in a study of spatial heterogeneity in lung cancer. TCRdb re-derived calls from the 5' RACE reads in MiXCR, one entry per CDR3 protein. The sample contains tens of thousands of distinct CDR3 sequences, less than 15% of which appear only once. The material was PBMCs, obtained at surgery. These receptor sequences come from a male donor with early-stage non-small cell lung cancer. CDR3s include the opening cysteine and the closing phenylalanine or tryptophan. Fields, in order: J gene, D gene, V gene, CDR3 length, CDR3 protein. D genes are given only for firm matches.

TRBJ1-1 | NA | TRBV19 | 12 | CASAKLSTEAFF
TRBJ1-1 | NA | TRBV14 | 18 | CASSQDLFGRVPGTEAFF
TRBJ1-2 | NA | TRBV3-1 | 16 | CASSPYDRITNYGYTF
TRBJ1-2 | NA | TRBV7-2 | 17 | CASSLDLPRRNNYGYTF
TRBJ2-1 | NA | TRBV7-2 | 16 | CASSPLVRAAYNEQFF
TRBJ2-7 | NA | TRBV20-1 | 13 | CSAVAGLLYEQYF
TRBJ1-5 | NA | TRBV7-9 | 14 | CASSNEGAGQPQHF
TRBJ2-3 | NA | TRBV27 | 15 | CASSQFRDSTDTQYF
TRBJ1-1 | NA | TRBV20-1 | 14 | CSAQPGRLNTEAFF
TRBJ1-2 | NA | TRBV19 | 16 | CASSIDLHRNNYGYTF
TRBJ2-3 | NA | TRBV19 | 14 | CASSMGLPTDTQYF
TRBJ1-2 | NA | TRBV7-9 | 16 | CASSLREEEFNYGYTF
TRBJ2-7 | NA | TRBV5-1 | 15 | CASSPEDSRRDEQYF
TRBJ1-5 | NA | TRBV19 | 16 | CASTTIRVTEEQPQHF
TRBJ1-1 | NA | TRBV6-1 | 13 | CASSEMLSTEAFF
TRBJ2-3 | NA | TRBV2 | 15 | CASSVRTTSTDTQYF
TRBJ2-2 | NA | TRBV7-9 | 15 | CASSPGGANTGELFF